Sequencing of this T cell receptor beta chain was carried out in a study of T cell responses to AZD1222 COVID-19 vaccine. Study-level results: Dominant CD4 TCR responses targeted spike regions 160-218 and 743-854. Seropositive AZD1222 recipients at baseline numbered only five or six.

The assay was immunoSEQ multiplex PCR, and TCRdb's table has in-frame clones only and misses some. The sample contains over 100,000 clones, roughly 88% of which appear only once. As for this clone: Its specificity is unknown.

The CDR3 sequence is 15 residues long. Germline CDR1 and CDR2: SNHLY and FYNNEI. Trimming removed 9 bases from V and 1 base from J, with 15 bases in between. This specimen consisted of peripheral blood, obtained on day 0 of AZD1222 vaccination. The TCR originated in an adult in good health. J is TRBJ2-2 and V is TRBV2, with D maybe TRBD2 (6 bases). The CDR3 region is CASSTGTLNTGELFF. CDR3 coding DNA: TGTGCCAGTTCCACCGGGACTTTGAACACCGGGGAGCTGTTTTTT.